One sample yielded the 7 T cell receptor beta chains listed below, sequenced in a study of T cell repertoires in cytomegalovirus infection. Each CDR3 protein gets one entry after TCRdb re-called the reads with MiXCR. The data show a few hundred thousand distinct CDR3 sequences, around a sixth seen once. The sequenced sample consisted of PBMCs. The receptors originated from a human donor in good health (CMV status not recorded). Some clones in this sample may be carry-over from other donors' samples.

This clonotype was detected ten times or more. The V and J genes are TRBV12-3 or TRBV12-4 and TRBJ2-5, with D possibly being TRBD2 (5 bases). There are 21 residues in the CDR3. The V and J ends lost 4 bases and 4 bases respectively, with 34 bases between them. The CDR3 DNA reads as TGTGCCAGCAGTTCCTCCCAGATCCACCCTCTCGAGCGGAGAAGGGCAGAGACCCAGTACTTC. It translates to CASSSSQIHPLERRRAETQYF.

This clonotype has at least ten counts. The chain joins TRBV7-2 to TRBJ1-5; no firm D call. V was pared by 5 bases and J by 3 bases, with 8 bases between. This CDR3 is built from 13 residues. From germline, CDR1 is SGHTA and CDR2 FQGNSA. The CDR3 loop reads CASSLDNNQPQHF. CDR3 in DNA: TGTGCCAGCAGCCTCGATAACAATCAGCCCCAGCATTTT.

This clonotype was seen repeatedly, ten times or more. The CDR3 region is CASSTRPTSGGENEQFF. Here the CDR3 DNA reads TGTGCCAGCAGCACCAGACCCACTAGCGGGGGAGAAAATGAGCAGTTCTTC. V and J are TRBV7-2 and TRBJ2-1; TRBD2 agrees at 11 bases. The germline V gene has CDR1 SGHTA and CDR2 FQGNSA. The CDR3 extends over 17 amino acids. V was pared by 5 bases and J by 7 bases, with 13 bases of the junction left unmatched. Together with reference TRBV7-2 and TRBJ2-1, the CDR3 gives the full variable domain: GAGVSQSPSNKVTEKGKDVELRCDPISGHTALYWYRQSLGQGLEFLIYFQGNSAPDKSGLPSDRFSAERTGGSVSTLTIQRTQQEDSAVYLCASSTRPTSGGENEQFFGPGTRLTVL.

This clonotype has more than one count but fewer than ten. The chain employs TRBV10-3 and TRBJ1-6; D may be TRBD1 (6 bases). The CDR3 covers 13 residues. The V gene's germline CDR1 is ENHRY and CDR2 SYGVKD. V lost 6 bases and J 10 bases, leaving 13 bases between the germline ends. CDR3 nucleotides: TGTGCCATCAGACAGGGTATTGAGTCACCCCTCCACTTT. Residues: CAIRQGIESPLHF.

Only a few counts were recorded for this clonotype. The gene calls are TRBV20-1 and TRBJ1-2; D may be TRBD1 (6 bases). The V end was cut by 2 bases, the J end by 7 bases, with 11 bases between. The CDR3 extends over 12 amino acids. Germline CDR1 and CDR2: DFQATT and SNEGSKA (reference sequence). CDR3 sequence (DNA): TGCAGTGCTAGACGGGGGCTAGGTGGCTACACCTTC. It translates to CSARRGLGGYTF.

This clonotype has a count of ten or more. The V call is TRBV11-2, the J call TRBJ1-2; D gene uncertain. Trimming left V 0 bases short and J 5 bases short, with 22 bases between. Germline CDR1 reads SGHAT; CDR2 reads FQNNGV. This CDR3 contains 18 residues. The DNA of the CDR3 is TGTGCCAGCAGCTTAGATCAGCCCGGCAGTCAGCATCGGTATGGCTACACCTTC. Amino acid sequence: CASSLDQPGSQHRYGYTF.

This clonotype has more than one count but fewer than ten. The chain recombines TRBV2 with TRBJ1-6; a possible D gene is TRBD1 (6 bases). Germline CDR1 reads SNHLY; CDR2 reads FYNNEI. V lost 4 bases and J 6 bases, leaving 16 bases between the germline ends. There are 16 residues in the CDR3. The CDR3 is CASSGEQGSVNSPLHF. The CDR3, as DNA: TGTGCCAGCAGTGGGGAACAGGGATCGGTTAATTCACCCCTCCACTTT.